The 12 T cell receptor beta chains below were found in one sample sequenced in a study of cytomegalovirus exposure and HLA in healthy donors (dated by TCRdb to 2016 to 2017). Library creation used the immunoSEQ multiplex PCR assay. TCRdb's version of the immuneACCESS table is confined to in-frame rearrangements and falls short of the full clone set. An unresolved V gene accounts for under half of the shortfall where checked; the remainder is of unknown origin. Across this sample there are around 300,000 clones, with 88% seen only once. Around 0.88% of the sample is in the top ten clones. Sequences were obtained from PBMCs. Source of these receptors: a man between 25 and 39 years old in good health and CMV-seronegative.

The V call is TRBV19, the J call TRBJ2-2; 11 bases align to TRBD2. This CDR3 is built from 16 residues. CDR1 and CDR2 (germline): LNHDA, SQIVND (reference sequence). V dropped 7 bases and J dropped 5; count of bases not matched to a gene: 9. The CDR3 nucleotides are TGTGCCAGTAAGACTAGCGGGGTAATCGTAACCGGGGAGCTGTTTTTT. It codes for CASKTSGVIVTGELFF. Using reference TRBV19 and TRBJ2-2 for the parts outside the CDR3, the full variable domain is DGGITQSPKYLFRKEGQNVTLSCEQNLNHDAMYWYRQDPGQGLRLIYYSQIVNDFQKGDIAEGYSVSREKKESFPLTVTSAQKNPTAFYLCASKTSGVIVTGELFFGEGSRLTVL.

The rearrangement uses TRBV25-1 and TRBJ2-7; D not resolved. The CDR3 extends over 12 amino acids. Trimming left V 0 bases short and J 4 bases short, with 4 bases between. Germline V gives CDR1 MGHDK, CDR2 SYGVNS. CDR3 residues: CASSEYPYEQYF. The CDR3 nucleotides are TGTGCCAGCAGTGAATATCCGTACGAGCAGTACTTC.

The chain joins TRBV7-9 to TRBJ2-7; tentative D call: TRBD1 (6 bases). V dropped 4 bases and J dropped 5 bases, with 9 bases sitting between them. The CDR3 loop spans 12 amino acids. Germline V lookup: CDR1 SEHNR, CDR2 FQNEAQ (reference sequence). The CDR3 region has the DNA TGTGCCAGCAGCTCGGACAGCCACGAGCAGTACTTC. This gives the protein CASSSDSHEQYF.

The genes are TRBV18 and TRBJ2-7, with D unclear. Trimming pared 3 bases from V and 4 bases from J, leaving 10 bases between. Germline values: CDR1 KGHSH, CDR2 LQKENI. This CDR3 is 13 amino acids long. CDR3: CASSPQNGYEQYF. CDR3 nucleotide sequence: TGTGCCAGCTCACCTCAAAACGGTTACGAGCAGTACTTC.

The V gene is TRBV4-3, the J gene TRBJ2-7, with D uncertain. This CDR3 contains 14 residues. V lost 1 base to trimming and J lost 2 bases, with 9 bases between them. Germline values: CDR1 LGHNA, CDR2 YSLEER. The CDR3 sequence is CASSQGTRPYEQYF. The CDR3 bases are TGCGCCAGCAGCCAAGGCACCAGGCCCTACGAGCAGTACTTC.

J is TRBJ1-1 and V is TRBV5-4; D uncertain. CDR1 is SGHNT, CDR2 YYREEE, per germline (reference sequence). This CDR3 region has 13 residues. Trimming took off 0 bases at V and 8 bases at J, with 11 bases between the two ends. Written as DNA, the CDR3 is TGTGCCAGCAGCTTGGATGGGCCAGAAGAAGCTTTCTTT. It translates to CASSLDGPEEAFF.

The CDR3 region has the DNA TGTGCCAGCAGCCAAGAAACCGGGACAGGCGAGCAGTACTTC. Protein sequence: CASSQETGTGEQYF. The chain recombines TRBV4-2 with TRBJ2-7; TRBD1 aligns across 8 bases. The germline V gene has CDR1 LGHNA and CDR2 YNFKEQ. After removal of 0 bases from V and 6 bases from J, the junction contained 4 bases not matched to a gene. This CDR3 is 14 amino acids long.

V usage is TRBV6-5 and J usage is TRBJ1-2; D is possibly TRBD1 (6 bases). Germline loops: CDR1 MNHEY, CDR2 SVGAGI. V was clipped by 0 bases and J by 1 base, with 12 bases between them. The CDR3 sequence is 16 residues long. Written as DNA, the CDR3 is TGTGCCAGCAGTTACTCCCCGACAGGCCGTAACTATGGCTACACCTTC. Translation: CASSYSPTGRNYGYTF.

The genes are TRBV11-2 and TRBJ2-6, with no clear D. With 5 bases removed from V and 0 bases from J, the gap between germline ends came to 14 bases. In germline, CDR1 is SGHAT, CDR2 FQNNGV. The CDR3 contains 17 residues. Here the CDR3 DNA reads TGTGCCAGCAGCCCAGTTGTCCATGTCTCTGGGGCCAACGTCCTGACTTTC. It yields the protein CASSPVVHVSGANVLTF.

The V gene is TRBV19, the J gene TRBJ1-5; tentative D call: TRBD1 (5 bases). There are 16 residues in the CDR3. CDR1 LNHDA and CDR2 SQIVND come from the germline V gene (reference sequence). V lost 6 bases and J 3 bases, leaving 18 bases between the germline ends. CDR3 sequence (DNA): TGTGCCAGTAGCGTAACCGGGGGTTCGAACAATCAGCCCCAGCATTTT. Protein product: CASSVTGGSNNQPQHF.

The chain uses TRBV19 and TRBJ2-7; D uncertain. The CDR3 has 13 residues. Germline V CDR1 and CDR2: LNHDA, SQIVND (reference sequence). Between the trimmed V and J ends, which lost 4 bases and 6 bases, there was a span of 13 bases. CDR3 in DNA: TGTGCCAGTAGTACCCGCTTGGTCGGCGAGCAGTACTTC. The encoded protein is CASSTRLVGEQYF.

CDR3 nucleotides: TGCGCCAGCAGCCTACAGGGGCCAAACACTGAAGCTTTCTTT. The encoded protein is CASSLQGPNTEAFF. This rearrangement joins TRBV5-1 to TRBJ1-1; TRBD1 aligns across 7 bases. CDR1 is SGHRS and CDR2 is YFSETQ in the germline V gene. V gave up 4 bases and J gave up 2 bases; unmatched junction bases: 5. The CDR3 runs to 14 residues. Full variable domain (missing parts from reference TRBV5-1 and TRBJ1-1): KAGVTQTPRYLIKTRGQQVTLSCSPISGHRSVSWYQQTPGQGLQFLFEYFSETQRNKGNFPGRFSGRQFSNSRSEMNVSTLELGDSALYLCASSLQGPNTEAFFGQGTRLTVV.